Below are 10 T cell receptor beta chains sequenced from a single sample in a study of T-cell reconstitution after alpha-beta-depleted transplantation in children. Preparation of the TCRbeta library was carried out with unique molecular identifiers. TCRdb re-called the PCR reads with MiXCR, one entry per CDR3 protein. The table shows about 260,000 distinct CDR3 sequences, with about 9.9% occurring only once. Material: peripheral blood, obtained 180 days after TCRalphabeta/CD19-depleted stem cell transplant. The receptors here all came from a male patient aged 2 to 9 who had a stem cell transplant for chronic granulomatous disease, so the T cells may come from the graft donor.

This clonotype was counted a few times. The chain links TRBV6-1 to TRBJ2-1; 8 bases agree with TRBD2. The CDR3 runs to 16 residues. J gave up 3 bases and V 2 bases, and 6 bases lay outside the gene matches. Germline-derived CDR1 and CDR2 are MNHNS and SASEGT. In DNA, the CDR3 is TGTGCCAGCAGTGAATGGGGTCGGGGGGGCTACAATGAGCAGTTCTTC. Amino acids: CASSEWGRGGYNEQFF.

The sample holds many counts of this clonotype. V is TRBV27 and J is TRBJ2-2, with 10 bases identical to TRBD2. Trimming took 5 bases from V and 5 from J; bases not matched to a gene: 5. The CDR3 runs 15 residues. The germline V gene encodes CDR1 MNHEY and CDR2 SMNVEV (reference sequence). DNA for the CDR3: TGTGCCAGCAGTCGGCTAGCGGGAGTAACCGGGGAGCTGTTTTTT. It encodes CASSRLAGVTGELFF.

This clonotype was detected ten times or more. The J gene is TRBJ2-7, the V gene TRBV5-1, with D unresolved. CDR1 and CDR2 from the germline V gene are SGHRS and YFSETQ. The CDR3 has 14 amino acids. Trimming removed 4 bases at V and 6 bases at J, with 17 bases between. CDR3: CASSSGDQAVEQYF. The CDR3 region has the DNA TGCGCCAGCAGCAGTGGAGACCAGGCAGTCGAGCAGTACTTC.

Details on this clonotype: This may stem from a read error, because a much larger clone lies one nucleotide away. V is TRBV5-1 and J is TRBJ1-1; D is unresolved. Germline V lookup: CDR1 SGHRS, CDR2 YFSETQ. The CDR3 is 15 amino acids. CDR3 bases: TGCGCCGGCAGCTTGAAGGGAGGAGGTACAACTGAAGCTTTCTTT. Amino acids: CAGSLKGGGTTEAFF.

The chain joins TRBV28 to TRBJ2-3, with 7 bases that match TRBD2. The CDR3 length is 16 residues. Germline trimming cut 3 bases from V and 6 bases from J; bases unmatched to any gene: 12. The germline gives CDR1 MDHEN, CDR2 SYDVKM. The CDR3 DNA reads TGTGCCAGCAGTTTTGAGGGAGGGGCCTGGAGGGATACGCAGTATTTT. Translation: CASSFEGGAWRDTQYF. The full variable domain, in which reference TRBV28 and TRBJ2-3 provide the parts outside the CDR3, is DVKVTQSSRYLVKRTGEKVFLECVQDMDHENMFWYRQDPGLGLRLIYFSYDVKMKEKGDIPEGYSVSREKKERFSLILESASTNQTSMYLCASSFEGGAWRDTQYFGPGTRLTVL.

This clonotype has ten or more counts. V gene TRBV7-9 combines with J gene TRBJ1-1; TRBD1 aligns across 9 bases. The CDR3 loop spans 16 amino acids. The V segment lost 1 base and the J segment 5 bases; nucleotides outside the gene matches: 8. Germline V CDR1 and CDR2: SEHNR, FQNEAQ (reference sequence). CDR3 residues: CASSLGRPGQGTEAFF. CDR3 coding DNA: TGTGCCAGCAGCTTAGGAAGACCGGGACAGGGTACTGAAGCTTTCTTT.

The chain is built from TRBV6-1 and TRBJ1-6; no clear D gene. Germline loops: CDR1 MNHNS, CDR2 SASEGT. Trimming removed 2 bases from V and 7 bases from J, with 15 bases in between. The length of the CDR3 is 16 residues. The CDR3 region has the DNA TGTGCCAGCAGTGAAAGGTTGGGGTTTTCAAATTCACCCCTCCACTTT. It is translated as CASSERLGFSNSPLHF.

The genes are TRBV19 and TRBJ1-6, with 8 bases lining up with TRBD1. Losses at the gene ends were 9 bases for V and 7 bases for J; bases not matched to a gene: 5. Germline V lookup: CDR1 LNHDA, CDR2 SQIVND (reference sequence). The CDR3 runs to 13 residues. The CDR3 region is CASRTGSNSPLHF. In DNA form, the CDR3 reads TGTGCCAGCAGGACAGGGAGCAATTCACCCCTCCACTTT.

This clonotype was observed many times. V is TRBV7-3 and J is TRBJ2-7; 7 positions match TRBD2. V was clipped by 3 bases and J by 4 bases; unmatched bases: 12. The CDR3 is 16 residues long. The germline V gene encodes CDR1 SGHTA and CDR2 FQGTGA. The CDR3 coding sequence is TGTGCCAGCAGCTTCCTAGCGGTCCTTAACGGGTACGAGCAGTACTTC. Its protein product is CASSFLAVLNGYEQYF.

This clonotype was recorded at least ten times. The chain employs TRBV10-2 and TRBJ2-7, with D perhaps TRBD1 or TRBD2 (6 bases each). CDR3 length: 13 amino acids. The germline V gene encodes CDR1 WSHSY and CDR2 SAAADI. The germline V and J ends were trimmed by 7 bases and 4 bases, with 14 bases remaining between them. The CDR3 spells CASTGAGPYEQYF. Here the CDR3 DNA reads TGCGCCAGCACGGGGGCAGGGCCTTACGAGCAGTACTTC.